This TCR beta chain was recovered during a study of response to subunit inactivated influenza vaccine (dated by TCRdb to between 2018 and 2020). With regard to the full study: To follow how T cells responded to a trivalent subunit inactivated influenza vaccine, the researchers relied on deep quantitative profiling of the T cell receptor repertoire.

The time point label corresponds to: approximately 40 days after influenza vaccine administration. Libraries were made using RT-PCR. TCRdb records Illumina HiSeq 2500 as the sequencer. Using fastp trimming at Q25 and MiXCR clonotype assembly, TCRdb reanalyzed the public sequencing data and kept in-frame beta chains. Here each entry gathers all rows of one CDR3 protein and keeps the most common genes and DNA. A total of around 500,000 distinct CDR3 sequences appear in this sample, around 9.9% of them only once. Approximately 12% of the sample lies in the top ten. General conclusions and limits of the study: The authors suggested that each seasonal influenza vaccination may recruit only a limited number of new T cells.

According to the germline V gene, CDR1 reads SQVTM and CDR2 reads ANQGSEA. V trim: 4 bases; J trim: 6 bases; unmatched bases: 7. Measured from the cysteine to the phenylalanine, the CDR3 is 13 residues long. The DNA shown is the 39-base CDR3, in frame from base 1. This clonotype has more than one count but fewer than ten. The antigen it binds to is not known. There are no base qualities to consult, and no much larger clone falls within one base. The source is a man aged 45-60 years who received an inactivated influenza vaccine. Donor details come from another sample of the same person, matched by shared clones. Rearrangement joined TRBV29-1 to TRBJ1-1; TRBD1 fits 8 bases in the junction. The input for sequencing was PBMCs from blood, taken roughly 48 days after vaccination. The CDR3 has the sequence CSVAPSTGAEAFF. The sequence in DNA is TGCAGCGTTGCCCCCTCGACAGGGGCTGAAGCTTTCTTT.